The 26 T cell receptor beta chains listed next were all sequenced from one sample in a study of CD4 T cells in relation to SARS-CoV-2 and coronaviruses. The assay was immunoSEQ multiplex PCR, and TCRdb's table has in-frame clones only and misses some. Of just under 30,000 clones listed, 55% to 75% are singletons. Before the COVID-19 pandemic, during about 2011-2019, CD4+ T cells were taken from unexposed donors. CD4+ T cells were isolated from the cells after nine to eleven days of culture. These receptors' targets are unknown. Sequenced material: CD4+ T cells from PBMCs, cultured in vitro. The source of these receptors is a human donor in good health.

This chain connects TRBV11-3 to TRBJ2-1; D is perhaps TRBD2 (5 bases). Germline CDR1 and CDR2: SGHNT and YENEEA. Trimming removed 1 base at V and 8 bases at J, with 15 bases between. CDR3 length: 15 amino acids. CDR3 DNA: TGTGCCAGCAGCTTAGGGCAGGTAGGAGGAGATGAGCAGTTCTTC. Translated, it gives CASSLGQVGGDEQFF.

The chain is built from TRBV4-2 and TRBJ2-1; TRBD2 might be the D (6 bases). CDR3 length: 17 residues. The germline gives CDR1 LGHNA, CDR2 YNFKEQ. Trimming took off 0 bases at V and 6 bases at J, with 18 bases between the two ends. The CDR3 loop reads CASSQEGGMKNFNEQFF. CDR3 DNA sequence: TGTGCCAGCAGCCAAGAGGGCGGGATGAAAAATTTCAATGAGCAGTTCTTC.

This clone has a handful of counts. The V and J genes are TRBV7-2 and TRBJ1-1; 9 positions match TRBD1. The CDR3 sequence is 14 residues long. CDR1 and CDR2 from the germline V gene are SGHTA and FQGNSA. J lost 4 bases, V lost 3 bases, and 3 bases had no gene match. The CDR3 region is CASSFGTGFTEAFF. The CDR3 nucleotides read TGTGCCAGCAGCTTCGGGACAGGGTTCACTGAAGCTTTCTTT. Full variable domain (rest looked up from reference TRBV7-2 and TRBJ1-1): GAGVSQSPSNKVTEKGKDVELRCDPISGHTALYWYRQSLGQGLEFLIYFQGNSAPDKSGLPSDRFSAERTGGSVSTLTIQRTQQEDSAVYLCASSFGTGFTEAFFGQGTRLTVV.

V and J are TRBV7-6 and TRBJ1-1; D is undetermined. There are 14 residues in the CDR3. Deletions cut 5 bases from V and 1 base from J, with 11 bases between. Germline V gene lookup returns CDR1 SGHVS and CDR2 FNYEAQ. The CDR3 sequence: CASSPRTGNTEAFF. As DNA, the CDR3 is TGTGCCAGCAGCCCCCGGACGGGGAACACTGAAGCTTTCTTT.

This clone came up once. The chain links TRBV24-1 to TRBJ2-1, with TRBD2 matching 11 bases. The V and J ends lost 3 bases and 7 bases, in that order; junction bases with no gene match: 10. The length of the CDR3 is 17 residues. Germline CDR1 KGHDR, CDR2 SFDVKD. This CDR3 reads CATSDIDSGGAWNEQFF. DNA of the CDR3: TGTGCCACCAGTGATATAGATAGCGGGGGGGCGTGGAATGAGCAGTTCTTC.

The rearrangement uses TRBV6-5 and TRBJ2-1; 8 bases align to TRBD1. Unmatched junction bases numbered 13, after V lost 4 bases and J lost 8 bases. CDR1 and CDR2 from the germline V gene are MNHEY and SVGAGI. The CDR3 is 16 residues long. The CDR3 spells CASSSRTGMYRDEQFF. The CDR3 DNA reads as TGTGCCAGCAGTTCCCGGACAGGGATGTACCGGGATGAGCAGTTCTTC.

The rearrangement joins TRBV7-9 to TRBJ2-2; 7 positions agree with TRBD1. This CDR3 has 15 residues. CDR1 is SEHNR and CDR2 is FQNEAQ in the germline V gene (reference sequence). J lost 2 bases, V lost 4 bases, and 4 bases had no gene match. CDR3 region: CASSSGTANTGELFF. DNA for the CDR3: TGTGCCAGCAGCTCCGGGACAGCCAACACCGGGGAGCTGTTTTTT.

V gene TRBV2 combines with J gene TRBJ2-4; D remains ambiguous. CDR3 length: 15 residues. Per germline, CDR1 SNHLY and CDR2 FYNNEI. V lost 2 bases to trimming and J lost 0 bases, with 8 bases between them. Here the CDR3 DNA reads TGTGCCAGCAGTGAAAATTTTCTAGCCAAAAACATTCAGTACTTC. This translates into CASSENFLAKNIQYF.

The V and J genes are TRBV4-1 and TRBJ2-6; the D gene is possibly TRBD1 (6 bases). The V gene lost 6 bases and the J gene lost 4 bases, with 13 bases spanning the gap. This CDR3 is 15 amino acids long. Germline V gives CDR1 MGHRA, CDR2 YSYEKL. DNA for the CDR3: TGCGCCAGCAGACTAACAGGGCAAGGGGCCAACGTCCTGACTTTC. Protein: CASRLTGQGANVLTF.

This chain uses TRBV6-2 or TRBV6-3 with TRBJ1-5; D is possibly TRBD1 (5 bases). In germline, CDR1 is MNHEY, CDR2 SVGEGT. V lost 2 bases, J lost 6 bases, and 14 bases lay in between. CDR3 length equals 15 residues. CDR3: CASSYQQGGFQPQHF. The DNA for the CDR3 is TGTGCCAGCAGTTACCAGCAGGGTGGGTTTCAGCCCCAGCATTTT.

The genes are TRBV5-1 and TRBJ2-7, with 7 bases matching TRBD1. The CDR3 loop spans 13 amino acids. V gave up 2 bases and J gave up 5 bases; unmatched junction bases: 4. Germline V gene sequence: CDR1 SGHRS, CDR2 YFSETQ. CDR3 sequence: CASSLQGPDEQYF. In DNA, the CDR3 is TGCGCCAGCAGCTTACAGGGGCCCGACGAGCAGTACTTC.

The gene calls are TRBV5-8 and TRBJ1-5; possibly TRBD1 for D (5 bases). Germline CDR1 and CDR2: SGHTS and YDEGEE. V was pared by 4 bases and J by 5 bases, with 13 bases between. The CDR3 is 14 amino acids. The CDR3 is CASSPREGYQPQHF. CDR3 DNA sequence: TGTGCCAGCAGCCCCCGGGAGGGGTATCAGCCCCAGCATTTT.

The chain recombines TRBV29-1 with TRBJ2-1, with D possibly being TRBD2 (6 bases). The germline V gene has CDR1 SQVTM and CDR2 ANQGSEA. The CDR3 length is 12 residues. The CDR3 protein is CSSSELYNEQFF. The CDR3 DNA reads as TGCAGTTCTAGCGAACTTTACAATGAGCAGTTCTTC.

The rearrangement uses TRBV19 and TRBJ1-4; TRBD1 is a possible D gene (5 bases). Per germline, CDR1 LNHDA and CDR2 SQIVND (reference sequence). The CDR3 is made up of 16 amino acids. V dropped 7 bases and J dropped 0 bases, with 15 bases sitting between them. The CDR3 DNA reads as TGTGCCAGTACTCCCCAGGGTCGAACAACTAATGAAAAACTGTTTTTT. It encodes CASTPQGRTTNEKLFF. Full variable domain (missing parts from reference TRBV19 and TRBJ1-4): DGGITQSPKYLFRKEGQNVTLSCEQNLNHDAMYWYRQDPGQGLRLIYYSQIVNDFQKGDIAEGYSVSREKKESFPLTVTSAQKNPTAFYLCASTPQGRTTNEKLFFGSGTQLSVL.

This clone was seen only a few times. The chain uses TRBV4-3 and TRBJ2-3, with 10 bases lining up with TRBD1. Germline-derived CDR1 and CDR2 are LGHNA and YSLEER. The CDR3 consists of 16 residues. After removal of 4 bases from V and 4 bases from J, the junction contained 8 bases not matched to a gene. The CDR3 spells CASSLTGQGVSDTQYF. As DNA, the CDR3 is TGCGCCAGCAGCCTGACTGGACAGGGGGTTTCAGATACGCAGTATTTT.

This rearrangement joins TRBV7-9 to TRBJ2-2, with 8 bases identical to TRBD2. CDR1 is SEHNR, CDR2 FQNEAQ, per germline (reference sequence). The length of the CDR3 is 15 residues. The ends lost 5 bases at V and 4 bases at J; junction bases unmatched: 6. The CDR3 loop is CASSQRETATGELFF. As DNA, the CDR3 is TGTGCCAGCAGCCAGCGGGAGACGGCCACCGGGGAGCTGTTTTTT.

This CDR3 is CASSQGWGVGNEKLFF. CDR3 coding DNA: TGCGCCAGCAGCCAAGGGTGGGGTGTAGGTAATGAAAAACTGTTTTTT. The chain recombines TRBV4-3 with TRBJ1-4; unclear D gene. This CDR3 has 16 amino acids. V was pared by 1 base and J by 4 bases, with 13 bases between. Germline CDR1 reads LGHNA; CDR2 reads YSLEER.

This clone appeared a few times. The chain links TRBV3-1 (or the pseudogene TRBV3-2) to TRBJ1-5; no reliable D call. Germline V gives CDR1 LGHDT, CDR2 YNNKEL (reference sequence). The CDR3 consists of 12 residues. V lost 2 bases and J lost 4, with 3 bases in between. CDR3 DNA: TGTGCCAGCAGCCAATTTAATCAGCCCCAGCATTTT. It is translated as CASSQFNQPQHF.

The chain recombines TRBV12-3 or TRBV12-4 with TRBJ2-5, with D unresolved. Trimming stripped 5 bases from V and 4 bases from J, with 5 bases between. The CDR3 is 11 amino acids. DNA for the CDR3: TGTGCCAGCAGTACCTCAGAGACCCAGTACTTC. Its protein is CASSTSETQYF.

The chain has TRBV7-8 and TRBJ2-7; TRBD1 agrees at 7 bases. The germline gives CDR1 SGHVS, CDR2 FQNEAQ. The ends lost 5 bases at V and 2 bases at J; junction bases unmatched: 6. The length of the CDR3 is 14 residues. CDR3 loop: CASSHSGQAYEQYF. Here the CDR3 DNA reads TGTGCCAGCAGCCACTCAGGACAGGCCTACGAGCAGTACTTC.

V gene TRBV10-2 combines with J gene TRBJ2-7, with D uncertain. Germline values: CDR1 WSHSY, CDR2 SAAADI. The CDR3 sequence is 11 residues long. Trimming left V 10 bases short and J 0 bases short, with 7 bases between. The CDR3 reads CANSSSYEQYF. The CDR3 coding sequence is TGCGCCAACTCAAGCTCCTACGAGCAGTACTTC.

The CDR3 spells CASSEAPGQLRSGNTIYF. DNA of the CDR3: TGTGCCAGCAGTGAAGCCCCGGGACAGCTTCGCTCTGGAAACACCATATATTTT. This chain joins TRBV6-1 and TRBJ1-3; TRBD1 matches 7 bases. This CDR3 is 18 amino acids long. Germline V CDR1 and CDR2: MNHNS, SASEGT. Unmatched junction bases numbered 8, after V lost 0 bases and J lost 0 bases.

The chain employs TRBV25-1 and TRBJ2-3, with TRBD2 matching 8 bases. Germline loops: CDR1 MGHDK, CDR2 SYGVNS. CDR3 length equals 15 residues. Trimming took 5 bases from V and 0 from J; bases not matched to a gene: 4. The CDR3 DNA follows: TGTGCCAGCAGTCTGGCGGGGGGTAGCACAGATACGCAGTATTTT. Its protein is CASSLAGGSTDTQYF.

This clone was found a few times. In nucleotides, the CDR3 is TGTGCCAGCAGCCAAGCTCAGGGTCCTCAGCATTTT. The encoded protein is CASSQAQGPQHF. This sequence joins TRBV3-1 (or the pseudogene TRBV3-2) and TRBJ1-5; D is perhaps TRBD1 (5 bases). The CDR3 runs to 12 residues. V lost 1 base and J lost 13, with 11 bases in between. Germline CDR1 and CDR2: LGHDT and YNNKEL (reference sequence).

This chain joins TRBV6-2 or TRBV6-3 and TRBJ2-5, with D perhaps TRBD2 (5 bases). Between the trimmed V and J ends, which lost 6 bases and 3 bases, there was a span of 11 bases. Germline CDR1 MNHEY, CDR2 SVGEGT. The CDR3 runs 13 residues. CDR3 nucleotide sequence: TGTGCCAGCAGCAGAGCGGATAAAGAGACCCAGTACTTC. Its translation: CASSRADKETQYF.

This rearrangement joins TRBV21-1 to TRBJ1-2. TRBV21-1 is noted as a pseudogene. The CDR3 has 19 amino acids. CDR3 DNA sequence: TGTGCCAGCAGCAAATTTACAGACCTTAAACCCCCTAGCGACTATGGCTACACCTTC. It yields the protein CASSKFTDLKPPSDYGYTF.